The sequence of this T cell receptor (beta chain) was determined in a study of response to subunit inactivated influenza vaccine (dated by TCRdb to 2017 to 2018). Background on the whole study: Deep quantitative profiling of the T cell receptor repertoire was used in the study to follow responses to a trivalent subunit inactivated influenza vaccine. The investigation overall reported the following: The authors suggested that each seasonal influenza vaccination may recruit only a limited number of new T cells.

Library prep was done by RT-PCR. Sequencing used an Illumina HiSeq 2500. TCRdb reworked the public reads: Q25 trimming with fastp, MiXCR clone assembly, productive beta chains retained. Merged by CDR3 protein, the rows form single entries marked with the most common genes and DNA. Recorded for this sample are 590,000 or so distinct CDR3 sequences; 12% to 15% of them occurred a single time. Approximately 7.6% of the sample is held by the ten biggest clonotypes. As concerns this clonotype: Its antigen remains unidentified. An end of the junction does not agree with germline; a read error may underlie this.

From the cysteine up to the phenylalanine, the CDR3 has a length of 14 residues. The CDR3 DNA has 42 bases and is translated from base 1. Specimen: PBMCs from blood, collected 14 to 15 days before vaccination. This sequence was found in a man aged 45-65 years who received an inactivated influenza vaccine. Donor details come from another sample of the same person, matched by shared clones. This sequence uses TRBV12-3 or TRBV12-4 and TRBJ2-7; possibly the D gene is TRBD1, per 6 matching bases. The CDR3: CASSLSGVSNEQYF. The bases are TGTGCCAGCAGCTTGTCAGGGGTCTCCAACGAGCAGTACTTC.